The clone carrying this TCR beta chain has only one observation. Its specificity is unknown. Other DNA sequences in the sample encode the same CDR3. Sequenced by immunoSEQ multiplex PCR; TCRdb stores in-frame clones only, minus some. This table holds tens of thousands of clones, 87% found once. The data originate from a study of lymphopenia after photon versus proton radiotherapy. Whole-study results and caveats: Post-nadir diversity loss with photons came from oligoclonal expansion, particularly CD8+ Temra cells. In patients who died, overall survival fell as post-nadir TCR diversity dropped more. Under photons, naive T cells and diversity fell while effector/memory populations rose.

This CDR3 has 14 residues. Germline assignment: CDR1 SQVTM and CDR2 ANQGSEA. V was pared by 3 bases and J by 3 bases, with 13 bases between. Source: peripheral blood, taken from a patient treated with proton-based radiotherapy. The origin of this receptor is a man older than 75 with esophageal cancer. This chain links TRBV29-1 with TRBJ2-3; D is tentatively TRBD1 or TRBD2 (6 bases each). CDR3 loop: CSVEGGRGTDTQYF. CDR3 nucleotides: TGCAGCGTTGAGGGGGGCAGGGGTACAGATACGCAGTATTTT.